This T cell receptor beta chain was recorded in a study of Graves' ophthalmopathy and Graves' hyperthyroidism. Whole-study context: At the time of initial diagnosis and before any treatment, peripheral blood was collected. The study, taken as a whole, reports: In separating ophthalmopathy from stable hyperthyroidism, a 13-signature model achieved about 90% sensitivity and 65% to 84% specificity.

This clonotype was counted at least ten times. Its antigen is unknown. Germline V gene sequence: CDR1 SGHRS, CDR2 YFSETQ. This CDR3 is 12 amino acids long. Trimming removed 7 bases from V and 4 bases from J; junction bases left unmatched: 3. As the starting material, more than 8 ml of fresh peripheral blood yielded the PBMCs. CDR3 regions of TCR beta were amplified from RNA transcripts. HTBI primers were employed in first-round RT-PCR, then a second-round multiplex PCR followed. MiXCR, applied by TCRdb to the multiplex PCR reads, yields one record per CDR3 protein. The sample contains 340,000 or so distinct CDR3 sequences, roughly 17% of which appear only once.

The clonotype comes from an adult man with Graves' ophthalmopathy. The sample comprised peripheral blood. V usage is TRBV5-1 and J usage is TRBJ1-2, with 8 bases lining up with TRBD1. CDR3 amino acids: CASGTGGYGYTF. CDR3 nucleotides: TGCGCCAGCGGGACAGGAGGCTATGGCTACACCTTC.